A single sample is the source of the 27 T cell receptor beta chains below, sequenced in a study of OX40 agonist ivuxolimab in advanced cancers. Generated by immunoSEQ multiplex PCR, the TCRdb table keeps only in-frame clones and is missing some. Among more than 75,000 clones listed, approximately 86% were seen once. The starting material was CD4+ or CD8+ T cells sorted from blood, obtained in a trial of the OX40 agonist ivuxolimab. The receptors were sampled from an adult with an advanced solid tumor such as melanoma, head and neck, liver or kidney cancer.

The chain has TRBV5-5 and TRBJ2-1, with 9 bases identical to TRBD2. Germline V gives CDR1 SGHKS, CDR2 YYEKEE (reference sequence). Germline trimming cut 0 bases from V and 8 bases from J; bases unmatched to any gene: 12. The CDR3 sequence is 17 residues long. CDR3 coding DNA: TGTGCCAGCAGCTTGGGGGAGGGGACTAGCATACGGGATGAGCAGTTCTTC. Its translation is CASSLGEGTSIRDEQFF.

This clone was detected only once. The chain links TRBV5-1 to TRBJ1-2; D not resolved. Germline CDR1 SGHRS, CDR2 YFSETQ. The CDR3 extends over 14 amino acids. V shed 0 bases and J shed 4 bases, with 10 bases lying between them. The CDR3 region is CASSLEVFGYGYTF. The CDR3 DNA is TGCGCCAGCAGCTTGGAAGTTTTCGGCTATGGCTACACCTTC. The complete variable domain, with remaining parts taken from reference TRBV5-1 and TRBJ1-2, reads KAGVTQTPRYLIKTRGQQVTLSCSPISGHRSVSWYQQTPGQGLQFLFEYFSETQRNKGNFPGRFSGRQFSNSRSEMNVSTLELGDSALYLCASSLEVFGYGYTFGSGTRLTVV.

This clone occurred a few times. The chain recombines TRBV11-3 with TRBJ2-2, with 7 bases that match TRBD1. V was clipped by 4 bases and J by 7 bases; unmatched bases: 6. Germline values: CDR1 SGHNT, CDR2 YENEEA. This CDR3 has 14 amino acids. The DNA of the CDR3 is TGTGCCAGCAGCTCTCGACAGGGCAACGGGGAGCTGTTTTTT. Its protein is CASSSRQGNGELFF.

This clone was picked up one time. The gene calls are TRBV19 and TRBJ1-1, with TRBD1 as a possible D gene (5 bases). V dropped 9 bases and J dropped 5 bases, with 22 bases sitting between them. The CDR3 totals 15 residues. Germline V gene data show CDR1 as LNHDA and CDR2 as SQIVND (reference sequence). The CDR3 sequence is CASRSYSPRGTEAFF. In DNA form, the CDR3 reads TGTGCCAGCAGATCCTACTCACCCCGGGGGACTGAAGCTTTCTTT.

The CDR3 loop reads CASSVVPEQGAEGYTF. CDR3 in DNA: TGTGCCAGCAGCGTAGTCCCGGAACAGGGTGCCGAGGGCTACACCTTC. The V gene is TRBV9, the J gene TRBJ1-2, with D perhaps matching TRBD1 (6 bases). Germline V CDR1 and CDR2: SGDLS, YYNGEE. Trimming removed 0 bases at V and 8 bases at J, with 20 bases between. The CDR3 extends over 16 amino acids. Supplemented by reference TRBV9 and TRBJ1-2, the full variable domain reads DSGVTQTPKHLITATGQRVTLRCSPRSGDLSVYWYQQSLDQGLQFLIQYYNGEERAKGNILERFSAQQFPDLHSELNLSSLELGDSALYFCASSVVPEQGAEGYTFGSGTRLTVV.

This rearrangement joins TRBV9 to TRBJ1-6, with D perhaps TRBD1 (6 bases). CDR1 is SGDLS, CDR2 YYNGEE, per germline. The length of the CDR3 is 16 residues. Trimming took 0 bases from V and 0 from J, leaving 7 bases between them. CDR3 nucleotide sequence: TGTGCCAGCAGCGTAGGGGACACCTCCTATAATTCACCCCTCCACTTT. Translating gives CASSVGDTSYNSPLHF.

This CDR3 is CASSLDRRNTEAFF. For the CDR3, the DNA is TGTGCCAGCAGCTTGGACCGGAGAAACACTGAAGCTTTCTTT. The chain recombines TRBV11-3 with TRBJ1-1; D is unresolved. Trimming removed 3 bases at V and 2 bases at J, with 10 bases between. Germline V gene sequence: CDR1 SGHNT, CDR2 YENEEA. The CDR3 consists of 14 residues.

The chain joins TRBV5-6 to TRBJ1-5; TRBD1 matches at 9 bases. V lost 4 bases and J lost 6; bases outside the gene matches: 8. There are 15 residues in the CDR3. In germline, CDR1 is SGHDT, CDR2 YYEEEE. Here the CDR3 reads CASSAGTGQSQPQHF. The CDR3 DNA sequence: TGTGCCAGCAGCGCAGGGACAGGGCAAAGTCAGCCCCAGCATTTT.

This sequence joins TRBV7-9 and TRBJ1-1; 8 nucleotides align to TRBD1. Germline V gene data show CDR1 as SEHNR and CDR2 as FQNEAQ (reference sequence). Unmatched junction bases numbered 3, after V lost 2 bases and J lost 4 bases. This CDR3 region has 14 residues. CDR3 in DNA: TGTGCCAGCAGCTTACAGGGGGCGAGCACTGAAGCTTTCTTT. Amino acids: CASSLQGASTEAFF.

The rearrangement uses TRBV4-1 and TRBJ1-3; 7 nucleotides line up with TRBD1. The CDR3 runs to 18 residues. Germline V gives CDR1 MGHRA, CDR2 YSYEKL. The V segment lost 0 bases and the J segment 4 bases; nucleotides outside the gene matches: 12. CDR3 amino acids: CASSQDGAPGGLGNTIYF. The CDR3 coding sequence is TGCGCCAGCAGCCAAGACGGGGCTCCAGGGGGTCTAGGAAACACCATATATTTT.

V is TRBV4-3 and J is TRBJ2-3, with 12 bases lining up with TRBD2. Germline V gene data show CDR1 as LGHNA and CDR2 as YSLEER. Unmatched junction bases numbered 7, after V lost 5 bases and J lost 4 bases. This CDR3 is built from 16 residues. CDR3 region: CASSFRLAGDADTQYF. CDR3 DNA: TGCGCCAGCAGCTTCCGACTAGCGGGAGATGCAGATACGCAGTATTTT.

V gene TRBV5-1 combines with J gene TRBJ2-3; no clear D gene. Between the trimmed V and J ends, which lost 0 bases and 4 bases, there was a span of 6 bases. The CDR3 runs to 13 residues. Germline CDR1 is SGHRS and CDR2 is YFSETQ. The CDR3 loop is CASSLGGADTQYF. The DNA of the CDR3 is TGCGCCAGCAGCTTGGGGGGTGCAGATACGCAGTATTTT.

J is TRBJ2-7 and V is TRBV19; tentative D call: TRBD1 (6 bases). CDR1 is LNHDA, CDR2 SQIVND, per germline (reference sequence). Trimming took 5 bases from V and 8 from J, leaving 13 bases between them. The CDR3 has 12 amino acids. In DNA, the CDR3 is TGTGCCAGTAGTCTCAGGGGTTTGAAGCAGTACTTC. It translates to CASSLRGLKQYF.

V usage is TRBV5-6 and J usage is TRBJ2-7; 7 nucleotides line up with TRBD1. Germline CDR1 is SGHDT and CDR2 is YYEEEE. CDR3 size: 15 residues. The J segment lost 2 bases and the V segment lost 4 bases, leaving 9 bases of the junction unmatched. Here the CDR3 reads CASSPAGTVTYEQYF. The CDR3 region has the DNA TGTGCCAGCAGCCCTGCCGGGACAGTAACCTACGAGCAGTACTTC. Combining the CDR3 with reference TRBV5-6 and TRBJ2-7 gives the whole variable domain DAGVTQSPTHLIKTRGQQVTLRCSPKSGHDTVSWYQQALGQGPQFIFQYYEEEERQRGNFPDRFSGHQFPNYSSELNVNALLLGDSALYLCASSPAGTVTYEQYFGPGTRLTVT.

The chain links TRBV10-3 to TRBJ2-5, with 9 positions matching TRBD2. With V trimmed by 8 bases and J by 4 bases, 5 bases remained unmatched. The CDR3 spans 13 residues. Germline CDR1 and CDR2: ENHRY and SYGVKD. CDR3 nucleotide sequence: TGTGCCATCGGGACTAGCATCCGAGAGACCCAGTACTTC. Protein product: CAIGTSIRETQYF.

The V call is TRBV6-5, the J call TRBJ2-1; D might be TRBD1 (5 bases). The CDR3 runs 15 residues. The germline V gene encodes CDR1 MNHEY and CDR2 SVGAGI. The V end was cut by 3 bases, the J end by 9 bases, with 18 bases between. The CDR3 is CASSYVGRDRSEQFF. In DNA form, the CDR3 reads TGTGCCAGCAGTTATGTCGGCAGGGATCGCAGTGAGCAGTTCTTC.

V gene TRBV6-6 combines with J gene TRBJ2-5; D tentatively reads TRBD1 or TRBD2 (5 bases each). V dropped 6 bases and J dropped 5 bases, with 13 bases sitting between them. Germline loops: CDR1 MNHNY, CDR2 SVGAGI (reference sequence). The CDR3 has 13 residues. This CDR3 reads CASRGPGYETQYF. The CDR3 nucleotides read TGTGCCAGCAGGGGACCAGGGTATGAGACCCAGTACTTC.

The gene calls are TRBV27 and TRBJ1-6, with D perhaps matching TRBD1 (6 bases). From germline, CDR1 is MNHEY and CDR2 SMNVEV (reference sequence). The length of the CDR3 is 15 residues. V dropped 7 bases and J dropped 0 bases, with 10 bases sitting between them. In DNA, the CDR3 is TGTGCCAGCAAAATAGGGGGCTCCTATAATTCACCCCTCCACTTT. Encoded protein: CASKIGGSYNSPLHF.

This clone was found a few times. The chain uses TRBV6-6 and TRBJ1-2, with D perhaps matching TRBD1 (5 bases). Trimming removed 6 bases at V and 2 bases at J, with 13 bases between. CDR1 is MNHNY, CDR2 SVGAGI, per germline (reference sequence). The CDR3 length is 14 residues. The CDR3: CASRPGTGNYGYTF. DNA for the CDR3: TGTGCCAGCAGGCCCGGTACAGGCAACTATGGCTACACCTTC.

V usage is TRBV7-9 and J usage is TRBJ1-2; D gene uncertain. Deletions cut 5 bases from V and 5 bases from J, with 6 bases between. Germline assignment: CDR1 SEHNR and CDR2 FQNEAQ (reference sequence). This CDR3 has 11 amino acids. DNA of the CDR3: TGTGCCAGCAGCCATAAATATGGCTACACCTTC. Its protein product is CASSHKYGYTF.

The V gene is TRBV27, the J gene TRBJ1-2; possibly TRBD1 for D (5 bases). The CDR3 loop spans 15 amino acids. CDR1 is MNHEY and CDR2 is SMNVEV in the germline V gene (reference sequence). Trimming shortened V by 0 bases and J by 5 bases, and 13 bases separated the two germline ends. In nucleotides, the CDR3 is TGTGCCAGCAGTTTATCGGGACGGGGTGGTTATGGCTACACCTTC. Its protein product is CASSLSGRGGYGYTF.

The chain joins TRBV7-2 to TRBJ1-2; 7 bases agree with TRBD1. The CDR3 consists of 16 residues. CDR1 SGHTA and CDR2 FQGNSA come from the germline V gene. The ends lost 1 base at V and 5 bases at J; junction bases unmatched: 10. The CDR3 DNA is TGTGCCAGCAGCTTAGGATTGGTAGGGGGCGGGTATGGCTACACCTTC. This gives the protein CASSLGLVGGGYGYTF.

The chain uses TRBV7-3 and TRBJ2-2, with D possibly TRBD2 on 5 matching bases. Trimming removed 5 bases from V and 0 bases from J, with 10 bases in between. Germline lookup yields CDR1 SGHTA and CDR2 FQGTGA. The length of the CDR3 is 15 residues. The CDR3 here is CASSNGLTNTGELFF. Written as DNA, the CDR3 is TGTGCCAGCAGCAATGGACTGACGAACACCGGGGAGCTGTTTTTT.

The chain is built from TRBV11-2 and TRBJ1-4; D might be TRBD1 (5 bases). V lost 2 bases and J 3 bases, leaving 16 bases between the germline ends. This CDR3 has 17 residues. Germline values: CDR1 SGHAT, CDR2 FQNNGV. The CDR3 DNA is TGTGCCAGCAGCTTATTGAGTAGTAGGGGTGCTAATGAAAAACTGTTTTTT. This gives the protein CASSLLSSRGANEKLFF.

This clone was detected once. This sequence joins TRBV7-9 and TRBJ2-1; 12 nucleotides line up with TRBD1. Germline V gives CDR1 SEHNR, CDR2 FQNEAQ (reference sequence). The length of the CDR3 is 16 residues. The V gene end was trimmed by 1 base and the J gene end by 8 bases; junction bases not matched to a gene: 6. The CDR3 is CASSLGGDRGRDEQFF. Here the CDR3 DNA reads TGTGCCAGCAGCTTAGGAGGGGACAGGGGGCGCGATGAGCAGTTCTTC. Variable domain in full (rest from reference TRBV7-9 and TRBJ2-1): DTGVSQNPRHKITKRGQNVTFRCDPISEHNRLYWYRQTLGQGPEFLTYFQNEAQLEKSRLLSDRFSAERPKGSFSTLEIQRTEQGDSAMYLCASSLGGDRGRDEQFFGPGTRLTVL.

This chain joins TRBV19 and TRBJ1-5, with D maybe TRBD1 (5 bases). The germline CDR1 and CDR2 sequences are LNHDA and SQIVND (reference sequence). This CDR3 has 16 residues. Trimming pared 5 bases from V and 3 bases from J, leaving 17 bases between. The DNA for the CDR3 is TGTGCCAGTAGTCTAAACCGGACACCTTTCAATCAGCCCCAGCATTTT. Protein product: CASSLNRTPFNQPQHF.

This rearrangement joins TRBV19 to TRBJ1-2, with D maybe TRBD1 (5 bases). The CDR3 covers 14 residues. Germline CDR1 and CDR2: LNHDA and SQIVND (reference sequence). The V end lost 3 bases, the J end lost 6 bases, and 14 bases lay between the germline ends. CDR3 protein: CASSIHGTINGYTF. The DNA of the CDR3 is TGTGCCAGTAGTATTCACGGGACTATCAATGGCTACACCTTC.